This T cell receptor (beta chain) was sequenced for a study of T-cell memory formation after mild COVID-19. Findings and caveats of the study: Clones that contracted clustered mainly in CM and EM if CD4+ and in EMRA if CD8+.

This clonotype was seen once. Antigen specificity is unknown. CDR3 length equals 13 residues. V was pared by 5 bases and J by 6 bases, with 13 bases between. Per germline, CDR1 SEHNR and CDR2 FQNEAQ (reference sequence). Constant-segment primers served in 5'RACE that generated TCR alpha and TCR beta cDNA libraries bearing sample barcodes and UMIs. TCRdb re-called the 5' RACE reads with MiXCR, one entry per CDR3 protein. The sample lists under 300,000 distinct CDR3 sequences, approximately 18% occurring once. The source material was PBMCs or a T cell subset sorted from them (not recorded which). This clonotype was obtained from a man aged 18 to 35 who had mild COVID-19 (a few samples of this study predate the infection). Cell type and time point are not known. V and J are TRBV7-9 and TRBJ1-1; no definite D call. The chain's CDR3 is CASSARVVAEAFF. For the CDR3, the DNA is TGTGCCAGCAGCGCACGGGTGGTCGCTGAAGCTTTCTTT.